The T cell receptor beta chain described here comes from a study of T-cell memory formation after mild COVID-19. TCRdb reprocessed the 5' RACE reads via MiXCR and lists one record per CDR3 protein. The sample includes just over 300,000 distinct CDR3 sequences, roughly a fifth of them seen just once. Study results and caveats: Day 15 to 85 contractors were CD4/CD8 balanced; later expanders leaned CD4+. The pre-infection memory compartment contained some responding clones, suggesting cross-reactive memory joined. Shrinking CD4+ clones were chiefly CM and EM; CD8+ ones were chiefly EMRA.

A remark on this clonotype: Its antigen remains unidentified.

The sample was PBMCs or a T cell subset sorted from them (not recorded which). The receptor was derived from a man aged 18-30 years who had mild COVID-19 (a few samples of this study predate the infection). Cell type and time point are not known.

In DNA, the CDR3 is TGTGCCAGCAGTTACTGGGGACAGGCGGACACTGAAGCTTTCTTT. This codes for CASSYWGQADTEAFF. The chain couples TRBV6-2 or TRBV6-3 to TRBJ1-1, with TRBD1 matching 8 bases. After removal of 1 base from V and 3 bases from J, the junction contained 4 bases not matched to a gene. The CDR3 loop spans 15 amino acids. Germline V gives CDR1 MNHEY, CDR2 SVGEGT.